The subject of this entry is one TCR beta chain. It may be a read error: a sequence one base away is much more abundant. The sample comes from a study of blood T cells in healthy people across ages. A sample-barcoded 5' primer and a J-beta primer mix were used in a second PCR of roughly 6 to 11 cycles. MiXCR, applied by TCRdb to the 5' RACE reads, yields one record per CDR3 protein. The table includes some 940,000 distinct CDR3 sequences, 25% to 35% detected once. In addition, the sample was reused for a study of T cells of mothers and their children.

Sequencing used blood. The clonotype originates from a woman aged 40 to 55 in good health.

In DNA, the CDR3 is TGTGCCAGCTCAATGTACCAAGAGACCCAGTACTTC. This encodes CASSMYQETQYF. V usage is TRBV18 and J usage is TRBJ2-5; D is unresolved. There are 12 residues in the CDR3. Trimming left V 5 bases short and J 0 bases short, with 4 bases between. Germline V gene sequence: CDR1 KGHSH, CDR2 LQKENI.